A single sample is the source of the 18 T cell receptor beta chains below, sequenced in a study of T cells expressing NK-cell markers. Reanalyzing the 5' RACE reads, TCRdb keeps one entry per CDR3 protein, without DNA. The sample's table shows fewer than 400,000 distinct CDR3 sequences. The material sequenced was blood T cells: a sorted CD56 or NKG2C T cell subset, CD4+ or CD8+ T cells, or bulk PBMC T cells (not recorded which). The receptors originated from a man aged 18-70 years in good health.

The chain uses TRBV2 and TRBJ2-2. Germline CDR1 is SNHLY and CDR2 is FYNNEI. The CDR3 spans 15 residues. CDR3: CASRPSRLGPGELFF.

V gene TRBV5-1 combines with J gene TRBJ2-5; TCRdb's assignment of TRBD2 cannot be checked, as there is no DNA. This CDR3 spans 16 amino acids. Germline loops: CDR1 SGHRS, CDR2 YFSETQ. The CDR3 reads CASSGMTSGGAGTQYF.

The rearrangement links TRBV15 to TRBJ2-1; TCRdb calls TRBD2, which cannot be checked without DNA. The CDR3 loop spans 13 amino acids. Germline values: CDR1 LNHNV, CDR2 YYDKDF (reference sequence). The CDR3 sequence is CATSRKARNEQFF. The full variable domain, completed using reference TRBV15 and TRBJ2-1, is DAMVIQNPRYQVTQFGKPVTLSCSQTLNHNVMYWYQQKSSQAPKLLFHYYDKDFNNEADTPDNFQSRRPNTSFCFLDIRSPGLGDTAMYLCATSRKARNEQFFGPGTRLTVL.

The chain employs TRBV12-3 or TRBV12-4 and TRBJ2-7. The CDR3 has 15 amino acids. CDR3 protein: CASSEEKNRHYEQYF.

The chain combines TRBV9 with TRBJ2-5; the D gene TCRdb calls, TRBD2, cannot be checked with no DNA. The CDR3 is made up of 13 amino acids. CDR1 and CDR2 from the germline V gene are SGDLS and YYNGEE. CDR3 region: CASSVTLVGTQYF.

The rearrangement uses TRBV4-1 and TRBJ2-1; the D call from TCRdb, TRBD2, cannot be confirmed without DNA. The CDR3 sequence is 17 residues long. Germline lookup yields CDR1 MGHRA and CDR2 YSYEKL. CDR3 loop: CASSQAAGLAGVNEQFF.

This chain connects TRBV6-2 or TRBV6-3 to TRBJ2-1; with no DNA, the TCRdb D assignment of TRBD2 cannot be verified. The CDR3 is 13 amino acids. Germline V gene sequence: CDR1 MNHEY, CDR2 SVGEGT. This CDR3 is CASSYQGTSHQFF.

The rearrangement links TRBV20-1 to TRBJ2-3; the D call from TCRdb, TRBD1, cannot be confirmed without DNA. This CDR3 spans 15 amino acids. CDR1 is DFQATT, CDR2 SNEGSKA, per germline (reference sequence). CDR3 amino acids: CSAQDRGRSTDTQYF.

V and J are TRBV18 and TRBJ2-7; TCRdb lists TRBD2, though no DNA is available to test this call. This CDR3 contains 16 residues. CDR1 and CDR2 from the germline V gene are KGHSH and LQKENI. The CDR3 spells CASSPGPRNVAYEQYF.

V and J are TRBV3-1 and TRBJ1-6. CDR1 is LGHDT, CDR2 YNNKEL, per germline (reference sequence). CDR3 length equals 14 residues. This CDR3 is CASSQGRRSSPLHF.

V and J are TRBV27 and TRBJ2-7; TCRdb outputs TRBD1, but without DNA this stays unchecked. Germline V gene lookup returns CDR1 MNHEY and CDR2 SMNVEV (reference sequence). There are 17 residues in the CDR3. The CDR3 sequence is CASNTVGGRDGFYEQYF.

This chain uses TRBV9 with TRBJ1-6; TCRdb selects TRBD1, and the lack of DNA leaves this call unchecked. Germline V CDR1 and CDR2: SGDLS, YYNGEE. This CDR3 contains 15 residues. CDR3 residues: CASSGRDGNNSPLHF. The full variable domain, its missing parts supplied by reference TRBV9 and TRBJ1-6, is DSGVTQTPKHLITATGQRVTLRCSPRSGDLSVYWYQQSLDQGLQFLIQYYNGEERAKGNILERFSAQQFPDLHSELNLSSLELGDSALYFCASSGRDGNNSPLHFGNGTRLTVT.

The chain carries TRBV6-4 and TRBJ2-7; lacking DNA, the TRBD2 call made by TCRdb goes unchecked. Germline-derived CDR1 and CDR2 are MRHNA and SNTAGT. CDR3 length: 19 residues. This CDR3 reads CASSTYYGTSGGSLGEQYF.

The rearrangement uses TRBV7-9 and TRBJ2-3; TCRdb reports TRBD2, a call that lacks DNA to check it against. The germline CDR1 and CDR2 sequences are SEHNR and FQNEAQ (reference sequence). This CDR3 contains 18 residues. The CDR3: CASSSRGTSGGKTDTQYF.

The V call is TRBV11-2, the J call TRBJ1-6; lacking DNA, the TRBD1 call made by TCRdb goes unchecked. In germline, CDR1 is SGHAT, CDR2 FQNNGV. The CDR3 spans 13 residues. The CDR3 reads CASRSEGESPLHF. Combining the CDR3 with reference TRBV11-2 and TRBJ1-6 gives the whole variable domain EAGVAQSPRYKIIEKRQSVAFWCNPISGHATLYWYQQILGQGPKLLIQFQNNGVVDDSQLPKDRFSAERLKGVDSTLKIQPAKLEDSAVYLCASRSEGESPLHFGNGTRLTVT.

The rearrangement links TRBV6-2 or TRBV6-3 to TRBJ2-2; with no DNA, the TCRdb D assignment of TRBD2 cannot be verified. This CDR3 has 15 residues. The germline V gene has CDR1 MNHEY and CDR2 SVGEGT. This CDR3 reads CASSPGGGSTGELFF.

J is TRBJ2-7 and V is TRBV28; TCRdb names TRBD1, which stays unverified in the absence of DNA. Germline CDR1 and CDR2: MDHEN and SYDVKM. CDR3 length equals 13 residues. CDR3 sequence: CASSGSGVYEQYF.

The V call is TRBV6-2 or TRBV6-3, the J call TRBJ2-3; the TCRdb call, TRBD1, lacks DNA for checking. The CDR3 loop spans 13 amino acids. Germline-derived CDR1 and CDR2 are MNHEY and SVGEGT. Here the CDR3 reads CASSYSIGTGPYF.